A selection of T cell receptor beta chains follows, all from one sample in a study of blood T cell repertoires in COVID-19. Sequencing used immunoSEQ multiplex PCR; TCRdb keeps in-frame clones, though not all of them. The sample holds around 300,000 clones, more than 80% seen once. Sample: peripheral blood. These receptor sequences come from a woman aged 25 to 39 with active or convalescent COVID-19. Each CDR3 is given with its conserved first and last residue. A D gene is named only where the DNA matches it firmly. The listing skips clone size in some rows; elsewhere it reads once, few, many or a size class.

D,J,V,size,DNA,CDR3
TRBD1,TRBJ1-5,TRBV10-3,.,TGTGCCACGTCTAGACAGGGGCTCGGTCAGCCCCAGCATTTT,CATSRQGLGQPQHF
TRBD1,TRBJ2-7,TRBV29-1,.,TGCAGCGTTGAAAAGCGGACAGGCCTCCTACGGGAGCAGTACTTC,CSVEKRTGLLREQYF
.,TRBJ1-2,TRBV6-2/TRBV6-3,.,TGTGCCAGCAGGTACAGCGGACCCAACTATGGCTACACCTTC,CASRYSGPNYGYTF
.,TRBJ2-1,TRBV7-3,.,TGTGCCAGCAGCTTAACGGGGGGTGAGCAGTTCTTC,CASSLTGGEQFF
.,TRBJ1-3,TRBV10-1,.,TGCGCCAGCAGTCCGGACAGCCTTGCCTCTGGAAACACCATATATTTT,CASSPDSLASGNTIYF
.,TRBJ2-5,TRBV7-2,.,TGTGCCAGCAGCCTAGGTCGTGCTCGGGAGACCCAGTACTTC,CASSLGRARETQYF
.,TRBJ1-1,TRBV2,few,TGTGCCAGCAGTGCGAGGGACATTAGGAACACTGAAGCTTTCTTT,CASSARDIRNTEAFF
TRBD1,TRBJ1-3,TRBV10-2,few,TGCGCCAGCAGCCCCGGGACAGAATACACCATATATTTT,CASSPGTEYTIYF
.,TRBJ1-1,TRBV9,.,TGTGCCAGCAGCCGACAGGCGAACACTGAAGCTTTCTTT,CASSRQANTEAFF
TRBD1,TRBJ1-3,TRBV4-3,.,TGCGCCAGCAGCCAAGTCTTGGGACAGAGTGGAAACACCATATATTTT,CASSQVLGQSGNTIYF
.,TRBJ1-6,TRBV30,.,TGTGCCTGGAGTGTAACAGGCAGACGTAATTCACCCCTCCACTTT,CAWSVTGRRNSPLHF
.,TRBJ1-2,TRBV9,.,TGTGCCAGCAGCGTAGGCGGTTCTAACTATGGCTACACCTTC,CASSVGGSNYGYTF
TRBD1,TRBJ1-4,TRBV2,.,TGTGCCAGCAGGGGACAGGCGACTGAAAAACTGTTTTTT,CASRGQATEKLFF
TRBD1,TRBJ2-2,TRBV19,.,TGTGCCAGTAGATTACAGGGGGCTGCCGGGGAGCTGTTTTTT,CASRLQGAAGELFF
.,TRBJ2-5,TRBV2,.,TGTGCCAGCAAAGGCGGGCCGGAGACCCAGTACTTC,CASKGGPETQYF
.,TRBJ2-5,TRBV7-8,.,TGTGCCAGCAGCCCTGCGTCGGGGACCCAGTACTTC,CASSPASGTQYF
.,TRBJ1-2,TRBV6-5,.,TGTGCCAGCAGTCGAACAGGGCAGGTGGGCTATGGCTACACCTTC,CASSRTGQVGYGYTF
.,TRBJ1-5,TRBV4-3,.,TGCGCCAGCAGCCAAGATTTTAGGGGAAAGCAGCCCCAGCATTTT,CASSQDFRGKQPQHF
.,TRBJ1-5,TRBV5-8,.,TGTGCCAGCAACTTCTGGGGAGGCAATCAGCCCCAGCATTTT,CASNFWGGNQPQHF
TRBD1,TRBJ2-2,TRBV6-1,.,TGTGCCAGCAGTGAAGGGGACAGGGCTAAGGCCGGGGAGCTGTTTTTT,CASSEGDRAKAGELFF
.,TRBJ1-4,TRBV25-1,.,TGTGCCAGCAGTGATCAGGCTGGAAAACTGTTTTTT,CASSDQAGKLFF
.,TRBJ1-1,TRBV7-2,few,TGTGCCAGCAGCTTAAAGGGGATGGGCACTGAAGCTTTCTTT,CASSLKGMGTEAFF
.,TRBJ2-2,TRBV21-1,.,TGTGCCAGCAGCAAATTACAGAGTAACACCGGGGAGCTGTTTTTT,CASSKLQSNTGELFF
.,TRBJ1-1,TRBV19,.,TGTGCCAGTACCTCCCTGGGGCCCCCGAACACTGAAGCTTTCTTT,CASTSLGPPNTEAFF
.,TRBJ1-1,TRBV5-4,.,TGTGCCAGCAGCTCCAGGGTGGGGTACACTGAAGCTTTCTTT,CASSSRVGYTEAFF
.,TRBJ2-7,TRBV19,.,TGTGCCAGTAGTCCAGGGGACCACACCTACGAGCAGTACTTC,CASSPGDHTYEQYF
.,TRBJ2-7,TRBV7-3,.,TGTGCCAGCAGCAGAGGCGGGGACGCCTACGAGCAGTACTTC,CASSRGGDAYEQYF
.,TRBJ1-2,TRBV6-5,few,TGTGCCAGCACCGACCTGTGGGGCGGCGGCTACACCTTC,CASTDLWGGGYTF
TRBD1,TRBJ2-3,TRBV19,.,TGTGCCAGTACGGCACCGGGACAGGGGGCAGATACGCAGTATTTT,CASTAPGQGADTQYF
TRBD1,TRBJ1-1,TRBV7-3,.,TGTGCCAGCAGCCCGGGGACAGGGGGCTCTGAAGCTTTCTTT,CASSPGTGGSEAFF
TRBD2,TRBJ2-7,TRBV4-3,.,TGCGCCAGCAGCCAACGTGGGCCACTAGCGGGGGCCGCTTTCTCCTACGAGCAGTACTTC,CASSQRGPLAGAAFSYEQYF
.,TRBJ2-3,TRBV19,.,TGTGCCAGTAGTCGGCGGAGTGGGGATACGCAGTATTTT,CASSRRSGDTQYF
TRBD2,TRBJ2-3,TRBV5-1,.,TGCGCCAGCAGCGTGCCCTTAGCGGGGGGGCGAGCAGATACGCAGTATTTT,CASSVPLAGGRADTQYF
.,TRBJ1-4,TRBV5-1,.,TGCGCCAGCAGCTTTGACAGCAGGGGAGGGGAAAAACTGTTTTTT,CASSFDSRGGEKLFF
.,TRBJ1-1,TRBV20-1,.,TGCAGTGCTAGTTCGGACAGGAACACTGAAGCTTTCTTT,CSASSDRNTEAFF
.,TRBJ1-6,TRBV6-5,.,TGTGCCAGCAGTTACCAGGGTAATTCACCCCTCCACTTT,CASSYQGNSPLHF
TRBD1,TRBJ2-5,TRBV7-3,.,TGTGCCAGCAGCGAGACAGGGGGCCAAGAGACCCAGTACTTC,CASSETGGQETQYF
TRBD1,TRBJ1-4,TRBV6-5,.,TGTGCCAGCAGTACCGGGACAGGGGGTGAAAAACTGTTTTTT,CASSTGTGGEKLFF
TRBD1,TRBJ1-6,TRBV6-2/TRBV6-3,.,TGTGCCAGCAGTTACCCGAGAACGGACAGGGGAAAGTCACCCCTCCACTTT,CASSYPRTDRGKSPLHF
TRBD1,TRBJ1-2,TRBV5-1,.,TGCGCCAGCAGCTCTTTGACAGGGTATTTCTATGGCTACACCTTC,CASSSLTGYFYGYTF
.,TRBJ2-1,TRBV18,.,TGTGCCAGCTCGATTCGGGCAGGGGACAATGAGCAGTTCTTC,CASSIRAGDNEQFF
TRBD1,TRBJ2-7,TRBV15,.,TGTGCCACCAGCAGAGGTGGGACAGCATACGAGCAGTACTTC,CATSRGGTAYEQYF
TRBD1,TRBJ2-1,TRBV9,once,TGTGCCAGCAGCGCGACAGGGAGCAACAATGAGCAGTTCTTC,CASSATGSNNEQFF
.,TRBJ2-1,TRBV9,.,TGTGCCAGCAGCGTAGACCCAGTTCCGAATGAGCAGTTCTTC,CASSVDPVPNEQFF
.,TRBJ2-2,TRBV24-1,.,TGTGCCACCAGTGACCTTGACACCGGGGAGCTGTTTTTT,CATSDLDTGELFF
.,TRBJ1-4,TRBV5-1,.,TGCGCCAGCACCCCGACAGGATTTAATGAAAAACTGTTTTTT,CASTPTGFNEKLFF
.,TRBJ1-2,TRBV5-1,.,TGCGCCAGCAGCTTGGGAGAGCCGCTCTATGGCTACACCTTC,CASSLGEPLYGYTF
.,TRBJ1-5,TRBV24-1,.,TGTGCCACCACTCACATAGACTATAGCAATCAGCCCCAGCATTTT,CATTHIDYSNQPQHF
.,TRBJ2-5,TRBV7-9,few,TGTGCCAGCAGCCCGGCGGAGGGGGCCTATTGGGAGACCCAGTACTTC,CASSPAEGAYWETQYF
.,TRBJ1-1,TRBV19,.,TGTGCCAGTAGCACAGGGTTCACTGAAGCTTTCTTT,CASSTGFTEAFF
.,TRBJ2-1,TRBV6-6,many,TGTGCCAGCAGTTCCACTAGTAGTGAGCAGTTCTTC,CASSSTSSEQFF
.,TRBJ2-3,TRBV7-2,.,TGTGCCAGCAGCTTTAGATCAGATACGCAGTATTTT,CASSFRSDTQYF
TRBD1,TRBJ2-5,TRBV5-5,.,TGTGCCAGCAGCTTGGAGGGGACAGGGGTATTGGTCACCCAGTACTTC,CASSLEGTGVLVTQYF
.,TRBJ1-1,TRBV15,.,TGTGCCACCAGCAGAAGGAGACTGGACACTGAAGCTTTCTTT,CATSRRRLDTEAFF
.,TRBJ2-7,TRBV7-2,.,TGTGCCAGCAGCCGCCCCGGGACTGGGTCCTACGAGCAGTACTTC,CASSRPGTGSYEQYF
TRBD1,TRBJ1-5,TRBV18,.,TGTGCCAGCTCGGGACAGGGGAATCAGCCCCAGCATTTT,CASSGQGNQPQHF
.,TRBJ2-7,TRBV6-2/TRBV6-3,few,TGTGCCAGCAGCCCCGTTTCTCTCCCCTTACTGCGGGAGCAGTACTTC,CASSPVSLPLLREQYF
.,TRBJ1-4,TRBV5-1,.,TGCGCCAGCAGCTCCCAGCCGGGGGGTAATGAAAAACTGTTTTTT,CASSSQPGGNEKLFF
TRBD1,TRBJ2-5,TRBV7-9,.,TGTGCCAGCAGCTTAAATGCAGGGGGCAGGGAGACCCAGTACTTC,CASSLNAGGRETQYF